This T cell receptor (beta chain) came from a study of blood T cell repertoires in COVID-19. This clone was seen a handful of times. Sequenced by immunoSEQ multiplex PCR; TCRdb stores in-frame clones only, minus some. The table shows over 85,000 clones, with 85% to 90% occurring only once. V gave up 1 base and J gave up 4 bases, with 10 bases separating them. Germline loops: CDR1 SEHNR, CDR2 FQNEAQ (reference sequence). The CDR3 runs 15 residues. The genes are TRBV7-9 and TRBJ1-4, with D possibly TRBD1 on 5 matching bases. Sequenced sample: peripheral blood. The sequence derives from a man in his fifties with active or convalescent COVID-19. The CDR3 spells CASSLGQQNNEKLFF. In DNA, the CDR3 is TGTGCCAGCAGCTTAGGACAGCAGAATAATGAAAAACTGTTTTTT. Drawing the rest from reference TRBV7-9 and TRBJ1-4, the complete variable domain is DTGVSQNPRHKITKRGQNVTFRCDPISEHNRLYWYRQTLGQGPEFLTYFQNEAQLEKSRLLSDRFSAERPKGSFSTLEIQRTEQGDSAMYLCASSLGQQNNEKLFFGSGTQLSVL.